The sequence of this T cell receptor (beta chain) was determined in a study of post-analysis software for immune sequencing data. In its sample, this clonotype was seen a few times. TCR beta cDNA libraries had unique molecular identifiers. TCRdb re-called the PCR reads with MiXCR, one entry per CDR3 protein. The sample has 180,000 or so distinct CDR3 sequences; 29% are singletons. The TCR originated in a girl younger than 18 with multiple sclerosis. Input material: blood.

The CDR3 DNA is TGTGCCTGGAGTGTACGCGAGAATGGCTACACCTTC. Translation: CAWSVRENGYTF. This chain links TRBV30 with TRBJ1-2; no reliable D call. Germline assignment: CDR1 GTSNPN and CDR2 SVGIG (reference sequence). The CDR3 runs to 12 residues. The V gene lost 0 bases and the J gene lost 6 bases, with 8 bases spanning the gap. Drawing the rest from reference TRBV30 and TRBJ1-2, the complete variable domain is SQTIHQWPATLVQPVGSPLSLECTVEGTSNPNLYWYRQAAGRGLQLLFYSVGIGQISSEVPQNLSASRPQDRQFILSSKKLLLSDSGFYLCAWSVRENGYTFGSGTRLTVV.